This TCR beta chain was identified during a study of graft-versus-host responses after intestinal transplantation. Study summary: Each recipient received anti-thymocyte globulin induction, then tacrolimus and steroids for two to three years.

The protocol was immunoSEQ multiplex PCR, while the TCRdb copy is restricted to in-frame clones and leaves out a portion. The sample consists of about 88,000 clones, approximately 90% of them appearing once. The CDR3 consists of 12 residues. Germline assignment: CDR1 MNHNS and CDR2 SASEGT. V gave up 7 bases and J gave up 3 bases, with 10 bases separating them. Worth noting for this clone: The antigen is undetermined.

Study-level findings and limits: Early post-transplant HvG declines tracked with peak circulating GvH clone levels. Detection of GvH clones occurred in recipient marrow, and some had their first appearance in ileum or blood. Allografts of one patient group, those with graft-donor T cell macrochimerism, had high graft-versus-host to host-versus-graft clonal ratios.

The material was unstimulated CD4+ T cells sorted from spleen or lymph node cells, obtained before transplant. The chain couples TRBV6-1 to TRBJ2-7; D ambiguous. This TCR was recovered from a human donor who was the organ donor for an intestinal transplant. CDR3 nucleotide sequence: TGTGCCAGCACCTCCTCGAGCTACGAGCAGTACTTC. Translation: CASTSSSYEQYF.